The source of this T cell receptor (beta chain) is a study of blood T cell repertoires in COVID-19. Method: immunoSEQ multiplex PCR; TCRdb's copy keeps in-frame clones and lacks some. Found here are around 67,000 clones, around 88% of them singletons; the top ten hold 19%. The CDR3 spans 16 residues. Germline CDR1 and CDR2: ENHRY and SYGVKD. V lost 4 bases, J lost 0 bases, and 13 bases lay in between. This TCR came from a woman aged 80 or older with acute or convalescent COVID-19. This chain uses TRBV10-3 with TRBJ2-4; D is unresolved. Sequences were obtained from peripheral blood. CDR3 sequence: CAISGNMGLAKNIQYF. CDR3 nucleotide sequence: TGTGCCATCAGTGGCAACATGGGCCTAGCCAAAAACATTCAGTACTTC.